This TCR beta chain stems from a study of T cell repertoires in cytomegalovirus infection (dated by TCRdb to about 2019). Turning to the overall study: Alongside well-studied HLA-B-restricted epitopes, the peptide stimulations were aimed at recently identified HLA-C-restricted CMV epitopes, whose presentation resists viral immunomodulation. The HLA type of each donor mattered for the analysis, because public TCR beta signatures pointed to carriage of CMV infection along with the matching HLA type.

What the authors observed across the whole study: Carriers of CMV infection plus the relevant HLA type were discriminated by the cumulative frequency of public TCR beta family members in the study cohort and in an independent roughly 400-donor cohort. In the ex vivo response, HLA-C-restricted CMV-specific TCR beta clonotypes were dominant, and in two of eight donors the single most frequent clonotype came from this HLA-C-restricted group.

About this clonotype itself: Its cognate antigen has yet to be identified. The sample holds no much larger clone one base away, and base qualities are not on file.

The sample was run on an Illumina HiSeq 1500. The public reads were run again by TCRdb, first through fastp at Q25 and then through MiXCR, and only productive beta chains were kept. Rows with one shared CDR3 protein collapse into an entry with the most common genes and DNA. In all, the sample holds around 500,000 distinct CDR3 sequences, and about 44% of those were seen once. The ten largest clones represent around 44% of the sample. The CDR3 runs 14 residues from the cysteine to the phenylalanine. The sequence is cut down to CDR3 DNA, 42 bases in frame from base 1. V loses 4 bases of germline sequence and J loses 4 bases, and the interval between the two ends is 13 bases. The sample's treatment or condition label, decoded: in vitro stimulation with specific CMV peptide epitopes to enrich CMV-specific T cells.

The sequence links TRBV12-3 or TRBV12-4 to TRBJ1-1, and TRBD1 may be the D gene, going by 5 matching bases. This material consisted of cultured PBMCs, taken from culture after CMV antigen stimulation. This sequence was found in a human donor in good health (CMV status not recorded). Some clones in this sample may be carry-over from other donors' samples. The bases are TGTGCCAGCAGTTATTTACGGGGGGGCACTGAAGCTTTCTTT. Its protein reads: CASSYLRGGTEAFF.